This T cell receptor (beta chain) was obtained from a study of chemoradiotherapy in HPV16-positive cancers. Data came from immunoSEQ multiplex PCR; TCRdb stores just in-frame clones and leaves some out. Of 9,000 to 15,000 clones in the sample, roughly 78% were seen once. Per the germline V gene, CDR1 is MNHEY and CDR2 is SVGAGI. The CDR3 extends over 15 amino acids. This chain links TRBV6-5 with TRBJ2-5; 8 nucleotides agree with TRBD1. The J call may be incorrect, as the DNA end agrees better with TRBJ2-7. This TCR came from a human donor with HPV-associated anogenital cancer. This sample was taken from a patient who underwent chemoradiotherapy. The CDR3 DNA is TGTGCCAGCAGCCGCGGACAGGGATACTATTACGAGCAGTACTTC. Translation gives CASSRGQGYYYEQYF.